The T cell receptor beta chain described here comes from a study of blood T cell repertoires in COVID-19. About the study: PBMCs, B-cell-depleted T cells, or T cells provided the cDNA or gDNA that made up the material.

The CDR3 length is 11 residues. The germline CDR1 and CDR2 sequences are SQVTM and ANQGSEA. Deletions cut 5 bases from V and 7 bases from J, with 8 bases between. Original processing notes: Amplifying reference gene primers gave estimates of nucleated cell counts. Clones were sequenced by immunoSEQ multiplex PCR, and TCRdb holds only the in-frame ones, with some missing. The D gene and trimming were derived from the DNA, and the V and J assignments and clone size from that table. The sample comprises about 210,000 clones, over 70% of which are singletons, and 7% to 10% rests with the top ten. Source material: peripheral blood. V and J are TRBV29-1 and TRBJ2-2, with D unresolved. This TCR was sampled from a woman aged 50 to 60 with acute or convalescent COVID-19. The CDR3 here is CSVTDGGELFF. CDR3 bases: TGCAGCGTTACAGACGGCGGGGAGCTGTTTTTT.